Listed below are T cell receptor beta chains from one sample, sequenced in a study of shared clonotypes between healthy human individuals. The method was immunoSEQ multiplex PCR; TCRdb's version includes in-frame clones alone and lacks a portion of them. Seen here are fewer than 800,000 clones, around 92% observed once, and the top ten hold 24%. The sequenced sample consisted of naive CD8+ T cells sorted from blood. The receptor source for this set is a man aged 30-40 years in good health. Each CDR3 is given with its conserved first and last residue. The D gene is left open where the match is weak. Only some rows state a clone size, as once, few, many or a class for expanded clones.

j_call clone_size d_call v_call cdr3_aa cdr3_nt
TRBJ2-2 - TRBD2 TRBV9 CASSVPSGRANTGELFF TGTGCCAGCAGCGTACCTAGCGGGAGGGCCAACACCGGGGAGCTGTTTTTT
TRBJ1-2 once - TRBV5-6 CASSFGREGIGYGYTF TGTGCCAGCAGCTTCGGACGCGAGGGGATAGGCTATGGCTACACCTTC
TRBJ1-5 - - TRBV15 CATSRDRMGMEPQHF TGTGCCACCAGCAGAGATCGGATGGGAATGGAGCCCCAGCATTTT
TRBJ2-3 - - TRBV27 CASSFRTDTQYF TGTGCCAGCAGTTTCCGCACAGATACGCAGTATTTT
TRBJ1-2 - TRBD1 TRBV27 CASMLQPGTGHGYTF TGTGCCAGCATGCTCCAGCCCGGGACAGGGCACGGCTACACCTTC
TRBJ2-1 - TRBD1 TRBV18 CASSPVQGAAYNEQFF TGTGCCAGCTCACCAGTTCAGGGGGCGGCTTACAATGAGCAGTTCTTC
TRBJ2-7 - TRBD2 TRBV29-1 CSVGGGYEQYF TGCAGCGTTGGGGGGGGTTACGAGCAGTACTTC
TRBJ2-1 once TRBD2 TRBV5-1 CASSLEVAGYNEQFF TGCGCCAGCAGCTTGGAAGTAGCGGGGTACAATGAGCAGTTCTTC
TRBJ2-7 - - TRBV27 CASSFSQGDEQYF TGTGCCAGCAGTTTCTCACAGGGTGACGAGCAGTACTTC
TRBJ2-1 once TRBD2 TRBV19 CASSPAGGLVSINEQFF TGTGCCAGTAGTCCTGCGGGGGGACTAGTCTCCATCAATGAGCAGTTCTTC
TRBJ2-5 once TRBD2 TRBV10-3 CAISESRTSGRGQETQYF TGTGCCATCAGTGAGTCGAGAACTAGCGGGAGAGGGCAAGAGACCCAGTACTTC
TRBJ2-3 - TRBD2 TRBV2 CASTSLAGELADTQYF TGTGCCAGCACCTCACTAGCGGGAGAGTTAGCAGATACGCAGTATTTT
TRBJ2-3 - - TRBV28 CASSLPVTDTQYF TGTGCCAGCAGTTTACCAGTCACAGATACGCAGTATTTT
TRBJ1-2 - TRBD1 TRBV7-3 CASSSTGVERSYTF TGTGCCAGCAGCTCGACAGGGGTGGAACGTTCTTACACCTTC
TRBJ2-7 - - TRBV7-9 CASSRGYEQYF TGTGCCAGCAGCCGAGGATACGAGCAGTACTTC
TRBJ2-7 - - TRBV7-9 CASSDQGSEQYF TGTGCCAGCAGCGACCAGGGATCCGAGCAGTACTTC
TRBJ2-7 - TRBD2 TRBV27 CASSLSTSGSNEQYF TGTGCCAGCAGTTTATCGACTAGCGGGAGCAACGAGCAGTACTTC
TRBJ1-5 - - TRBV27 CASSFWPFGNQPQHF TGTGCCAGCAGTTTTTGGCCGTTTGGCAATCAGCCCCAGCATTTT
TRBJ2-1 once TRBD2 TRBV29-1 CSVEGLAGEVTYNEQFF TGCAGCGTTGAGGGGCTAGCGGGAGAGGTAACCTACAATGAGCAGTTCTTC
TRBJ2-1 - - TRBV27 CASSLVWQSNEQFF TGTGCCAGCAGTTTAGTGTGGCAGTCCAATGAGCAGTTCTTC
TRBJ2-7 - TRBD1 TRBV18 CASSPIRAGQAFIQPLYEQYF TGTGCCAGCTCACCAATTCGCGCGGGACAGGCCTTCATCCAACCACTCTACGAGCAGTACTTC
TRBJ2-7 - TRBD1 TRBV11-2 CASSWSGTGVSQQYF TGTGCCAGCAGCTGGTCCGGGACAGGGGTTTCCCAGCAGTACTTC
TRBJ2-7 - - TRBV2 CASSGGGQDYYEQYF TGTGCCAGCAGTGGGGGGGGACAGGACTACTACGAGCAGTACTTC